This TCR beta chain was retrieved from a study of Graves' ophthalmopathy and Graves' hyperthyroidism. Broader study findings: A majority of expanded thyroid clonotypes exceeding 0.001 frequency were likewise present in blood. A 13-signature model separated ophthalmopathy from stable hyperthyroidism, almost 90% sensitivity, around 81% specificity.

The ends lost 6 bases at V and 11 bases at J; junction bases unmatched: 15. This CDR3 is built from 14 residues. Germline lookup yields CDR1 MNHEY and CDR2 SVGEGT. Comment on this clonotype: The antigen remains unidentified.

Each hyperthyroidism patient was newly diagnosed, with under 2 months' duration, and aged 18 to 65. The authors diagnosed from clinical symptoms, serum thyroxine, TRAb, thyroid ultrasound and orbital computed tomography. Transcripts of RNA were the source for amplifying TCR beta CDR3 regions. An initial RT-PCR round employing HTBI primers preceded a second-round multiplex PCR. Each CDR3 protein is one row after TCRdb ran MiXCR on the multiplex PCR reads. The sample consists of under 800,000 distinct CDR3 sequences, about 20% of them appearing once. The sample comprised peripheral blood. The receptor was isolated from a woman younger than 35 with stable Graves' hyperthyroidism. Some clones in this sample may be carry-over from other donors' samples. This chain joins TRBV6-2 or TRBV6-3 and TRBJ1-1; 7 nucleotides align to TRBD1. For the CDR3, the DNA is TGTGCCAGCAGCGTAGGGGGGATGACAGGGCCGGCTTTCTTT. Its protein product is CASSVGGMTGPAFF.